Shown below are 5 T cell receptor beta chains from a single sample sequenced in a study of T cell responses to AZD1222 COVID-19 vaccine. Only in-frame clones appear in the TCRdb table, and some are missing; sequencing was by immunoSEQ multiplex PCR. The sample shows more than 110,000 clones, roughly 91% of them seen only once. Source: peripheral blood, taken 28 days after the second AZD1222 dose. All receptors derive from an adult who received the AZD1222 COVID-19 vaccine.

V usage is TRBV29-1 and J usage is TRBJ2-2; D is uncertain. The CDR3 covers 12 residues. Trimming shortened V by 7 bases and J by 4 bases, and 10 bases separated the two germline ends. Germline CDR1 reads SQVTM; CDR2 reads ANQGSEA. Here the CDR3 DNA reads TGCAGCGGAGCCCCCGGCACCGGGGAGCTGTTTTTT. This gives the protein CSGAPGTGELFF.

This sequence joins TRBV7-3 and TRBJ1-6; possibly TRBD1 for D (5 bases). V was pared by 0 bases and J by 9 bases, with 12 bases between. Germline V CDR1 and CDR2: SGHTA, FQGTGA. This CDR3 is 15 amino acids long. The CDR3 here is CASSLTGTVFSPLHF. CDR3 nucleotides: TGTGCCAGCAGCTTAACGGGGACTGTTTTTTCACCCCTCCACTTT. The full variable domain, in which reference TRBV7-3 and TRBJ1-6 provide the parts outside the CDR3, is GAGVSQTPSNKVTEKGKYVELRCDPISGHTALYWYRQSLGQGPEFLIYFQGTGAADDSGLPNDRFFAVRPEGSVSTLKIQRTERGDSAVYLCASSLTGTVFSPLHFGNGTRLTVT.

This chain links TRBV9 with TRBJ1-1, with 10 bases lining up with TRBD1. The length of the CDR3 is 15 residues. CDR1 SGDLS and CDR2 YYNGEE come from the germline V gene. The junction had 4 bases not matched to a gene; V was cut back by 3 bases and J by 2 bases. The CDR3 nucleotides are TGTGCCAGCAGCGGACGACAGGGGGCTAACACTGAAGCTTTCTTT. It translates to CASSGRQGANTEAFF.

The chain carries TRBV21-1 and TRBJ2-2. TRBV21-1 is shown as a pseudogene. The CDR3 length is 16 residues. The CDR3 protein is CASSKLGDRGTGELFF. In nucleotides, the CDR3 is TGTGCCAGCAGCAAACTAGGGGACCGTGGCACCGGGGAGCTGTTTTTT.

This chain joins TRBV9 and TRBJ1-4; possible D gene TRBD1, 5 bases. The CDR3 is made up of 13 amino acids. Germline CDR1 is SGDLS and CDR2 is YYNGEE. With 4 bases removed from V and 12 bases from J, the gap between germline ends came to 16 bases. CDR3 bases: TGTGCCAGCAGCTGGGACGGGAGCGGGGAACTGTTTTTT. It translates to CASSWDGSGELFF. The full variable domain, its missing parts supplied by reference TRBV9 and TRBJ1-4, is DSGVTQTPKHLITATGQRVTLRCSPRSGDLSVYWYQQSLDQGLQFLIQYYNGEERAKGNILERFSAQQFPDLHSELNLSSLELGDSALYFCASSWDGSGELFFGSGTQLSVL.